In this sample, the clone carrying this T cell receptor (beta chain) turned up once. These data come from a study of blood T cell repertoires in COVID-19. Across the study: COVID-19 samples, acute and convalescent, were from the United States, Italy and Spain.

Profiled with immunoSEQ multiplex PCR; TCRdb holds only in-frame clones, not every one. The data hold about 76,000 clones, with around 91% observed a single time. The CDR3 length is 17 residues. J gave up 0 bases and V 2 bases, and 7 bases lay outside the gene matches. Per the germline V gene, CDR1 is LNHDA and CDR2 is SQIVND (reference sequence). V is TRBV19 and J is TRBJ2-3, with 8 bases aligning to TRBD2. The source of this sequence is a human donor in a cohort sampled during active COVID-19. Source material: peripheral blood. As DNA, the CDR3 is TGTGCCAGTAGTATACCCCTAGCGGGCCCAAGCACAGATACGCAGTATTTT. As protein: CASSIPLAGPSTDTQYF. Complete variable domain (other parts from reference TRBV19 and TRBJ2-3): DGGITQSPKYLFRKEGQNVTLSCEQNLNHDAMYWYRQDPGQGLRLIYYSQIVNDFQKGDIAEGYSVSREKKESFPLTVTSAQKNPTAFYLCASSIPLAGPSTDTQYFGPGTRLTVL.